This TCR beta chain is from a study of cytomegalovirus exposure and HLA in healthy donors. PCR involved 60 Vbeta and 13 Jbeta primers. TCRdb's copy holds only in-frame clones and misses some; the assay was immunoSEQ multiplex PCR. The table lists around 100,000 clones, around 64% of them singletons, with about 2% in the top ten. CDR3 size: 13 residues. The V and J ends lost 7 bases and 0 bases respectively, with 7 bases between them. Per the germline V gene, CDR1 is SNHLY and CDR2 is FYNNEI. By proportion, this clone is medium-sized (0.01 to 0.1%). The J gene is TRBJ1-3, the V gene TRBV2, with unresolved D. The sequenced material came from PBMCs. The clonotype originates from a woman in her 30s in good health and CMV-seronegative. CDR3 in amino acids: CASTFFSGNTIYF. CDR3 nucleotide sequence: TGTGCCAGCACTTTCTTCTCTGGAAACACCATATATTTT. The full variable domain, its missing parts supplied by reference TRBV2 and TRBJ1-3, is EPEVTQTPSHQVTQMGQEVILRCVPISNHLYFYWYRQILGQKVEFLVSFYNNEISEKSEIFDDQFSVERPDGSNFTLKIRSTKLEDSAMYFCASTFFSGNTIYFGEGSWLTVV.